This T cell receptor beta chain came from a study of T cell repertoires in cytomegalovirus infection. The germline gives CDR1 MNHEY, CDR2 SVGEGT. The CDR3 runs 15 residues. One entry per CDR3 protein, called by TCRdb with MiXCR from the reads. The top ten clones hold under 15% of a sample with some 940,000 distinct CDR3 sequences, 30% to 40% of them seen once. In the case of this clonotype: Its cognate antigen is unknown. This may arise from a read error, as a much more abundant clone is one base away.

V and J are TRBV6-2 or TRBV6-3 and TRBJ1-1; TRBD1 might be the D (6 bases). The sequenced sample was cultured CD8+ T cells from PBMCs, obtained from culture after CMV antigen stimulation. The TCR comes from a human donor in good health (CMV status not recorded). Some clones in this sample may be carry-over from other donors' samples. The CDR3 loop reads CANSYLDSMNTEAFF. The DNA for the CDR3 is TGTGCCAACAGTTATTTGGACAGCATGAACACTGAAGCTTTCTTT.